This T cell receptor beta chain was retrieved from a study of blood T cell repertoires in COVID-19 (dated by TCRdb to the early 2020s). About the study as a whole: The collaborator samples originated in the United States, Italy and Spain and spanned the acute and convalescent phases of COVID-19. The repertoires were released in a freely available public database intended as a resource for research on the immune response to SARS-CoV-2. Sample metadata almost always included a de-identified subject ID, COVID-19 status, age in years and sex. HLA class I and class II types, where available, came from metadata supplied by the sample provider rather than from assay-based typing. The prospective study material was composed of cDNA or gDNA derived from T cells, B-cell-depleted T cells, or PBMCs. Subjects who had been exposed to COVID-19, were actively infected with it, or had recovered from it provided the deeply sampled blood TCRbeta repertoires that made up the dataset. Samples were obtained from the ongoing ImmuneRACE study (first 160 participants) and from some 1,300 subjects provided by 6 global collaborators.

From the cysteine through the phenylalanine, the CDR3 covers 15 amino acids. The sequence is cut down to CDR3 DNA, 45 bases in frame from base 1. V is shortened by 0 bases, J by 6 bases, and the region joining them spans 13 bases. Based on the germline V gene, the CDR1 and CDR2 sequences are SGDLS and YYNGEE. The immunoSEQ Assay, a bias-controlled multiplex PCR, was used to amplify TCRbeta CDR3 regions from genomic DNA. Per the authors' processing: Nucleated cell counts per sample were estimated from amplification of reference gene primers within the assay. To quantify the absolute abundance of each unique TCRbeta CDR3 rearrangement, sequence reads were collapsed and filtered. Productive Simpson clonality was computed per sample as the square root of Simpson's diversity index over productive rearrangements. TCRdb provides this immuneACCESS table in a form limited to in-frame rearrangements. Some clones are lacking; in checked studies, under half of them reflect an unresolved V gene, and why the rest are absent is not known. The V and J calls and clone size come from that table; D and trimming were worked out from the DNA. The sample records around 160,000 clones, approximately 80% of which are singletons. Clones ranked in the top ten supply under 13% of the sample.

Broad study findings and their caveats: The quantity of clinical and demographic metadata differed by source and by participant and was supplied without curation.

Whole blood was collected in K2EDTA tubes by collaborating institutions according to the institutions' own protocols. For TCRbeta analysis, collaborators shipped samples as frozen whole blood, isolated PBMCs, or DNA extracted from either of those sample types. As to this clone: Its antigen remains undetermined. No base-level quality is on record; no much larger clone is a single base apart.

Specimen: peripheral blood. The chain joins TRBV9 to TRBJ2-1; possibly the D gene is TRBD2, per 5 matching bases. This sequence originates from a human donor in a cohort sampled during active COVID-19. CDR3 loop: CASSVGLGGGNEQFF. The bases read TGTGCCAGCAGCGTAGGATTGGGCGGAGGCAATGAGCAGTTCTTC.